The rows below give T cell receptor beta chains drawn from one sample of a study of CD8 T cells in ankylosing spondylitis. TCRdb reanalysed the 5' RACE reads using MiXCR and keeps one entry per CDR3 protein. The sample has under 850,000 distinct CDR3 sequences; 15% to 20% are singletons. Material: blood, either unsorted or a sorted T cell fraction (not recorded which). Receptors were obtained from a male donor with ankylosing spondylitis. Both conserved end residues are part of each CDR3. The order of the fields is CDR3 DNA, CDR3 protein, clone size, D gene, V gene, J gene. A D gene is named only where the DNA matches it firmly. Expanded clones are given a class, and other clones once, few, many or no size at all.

TGCGCCAGCAGCCCTGGACAGGGGGCAGAGACCCAGTACTTC	CASSPGQGAETQYF	NA	TRBD1	TRBV5-1	TRBJ2-5
TGTGCCAGCAGCATCGGAAGCGGGAGCAGCAATGAGCAGTTCTTC	CASSIGSGSSNEQFF	few	NA	TRBV21-1	TRBJ2-1
TGTGCCAGCAGCTTTCACGCCACCTACGAGCAGTACTTC	CASSFHATYEQYF	once	NA	TRBV7-9	TRBJ2-7
TGTGCCAGCAGCATCAGGTCTTCCCCCTATGGCTACACCTTC	CASSIRSSPYGYTF	few	NA	TRBV12-3/TRBV12-4	TRBJ1-2
TGTGCCAGTAGTATGCCAGGGATCAATGAGCAGTTCTTC	CASSMPGINEQFF	NA	NA	TRBV19	TRBJ2-1
TGTGCCAGCGGTAGACAGGGAAGGGGCGGCTACACCTTC	CASGRQGRGGYTF	NA	TRBD1	TRBV6-1	TRBJ1-2
TGTGCCAGCAGTGACGGGACTACTCCTCCCGATGAGCAGTTCTTC	CASSDGTTPPDEQFF	NA	TRBD2	TRBV6-1	TRBJ2-1
TGTGCCAGCAGTTTCAAGGTGAATACGCAGTATTTT	CASSFKVNTQYF	few	NA	TRBV12-3/TRBV12-4	TRBJ2-3
TGTGCCAGCAGCCAAGTAACAGGGGCAAGTGCAGATACGCAGTATTTT	CASSQVTGASADTQYF	NA	TRBD1	TRBV4-2	TRBJ2-3
TGTGCCAGCAGCTTACGCCCCCCAAGGGGGGGAACCGGGGAGCTGTTTTTT	CASSLRPPRGGTGELFF	few	NA	TRBV7-2	TRBJ2-2
TGCAGTGCCACGACCGGGGGGGCGAAGACCGGGGAGCTGTTTTTT	CSATTGGAKTGELFF	many	TRBD2	TRBV20-1	TRBJ2-2